Given below is one TCR beta chain in context. The V gene's germline CDR1 is MNHNS and CDR2 SASEGT. CDR3 length equals 17 residues. Trimming stripped 2 bases from V and 7 bases from J, with 24 bases between. This record belongs to a study of T cell changes during pregnancy in multiple sclerosis. The protocol was immunoSEQ multiplex PCR, while the TCRdb copy is restricted to in-frame clones and leaves out a portion. The table includes around 130,000 clones, roughly 92% detected once. The input for sequencing was peripheral blood, taken before pregnancy. This clonotype was sampled from a female donor with multiple sclerosis, enrolled in a pregnancy study. This rearrangement joins TRBV6-1 to TRBJ2-7, with a tentative D call TRBD1 (7 bases). CDR3: CASSEKGGGVVEGEQYF. CDR3 in DNA: TGTGCCAGCAGTGAAAAAGGAGGGGGCGTGGTGGAGGGGGAGCAGTACTTC.